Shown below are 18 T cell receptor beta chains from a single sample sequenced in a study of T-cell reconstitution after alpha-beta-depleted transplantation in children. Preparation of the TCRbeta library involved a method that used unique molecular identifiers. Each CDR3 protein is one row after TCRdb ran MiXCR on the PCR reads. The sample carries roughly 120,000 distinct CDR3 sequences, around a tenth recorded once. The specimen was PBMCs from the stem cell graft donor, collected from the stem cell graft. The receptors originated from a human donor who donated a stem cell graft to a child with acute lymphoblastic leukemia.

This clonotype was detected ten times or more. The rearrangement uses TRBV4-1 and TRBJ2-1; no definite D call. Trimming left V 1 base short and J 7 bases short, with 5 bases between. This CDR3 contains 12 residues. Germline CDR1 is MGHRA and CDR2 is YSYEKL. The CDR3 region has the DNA TGCGCCAGCAGCCAAGGGGAAAATGAGCAGTTCTTC. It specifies CASSQGENEQFF.

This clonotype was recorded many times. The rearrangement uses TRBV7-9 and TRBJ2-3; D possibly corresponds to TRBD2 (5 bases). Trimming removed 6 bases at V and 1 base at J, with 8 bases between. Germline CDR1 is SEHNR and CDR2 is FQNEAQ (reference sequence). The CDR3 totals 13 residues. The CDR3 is CASRAEGTDTQYF. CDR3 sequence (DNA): TGTGCCAGCAGAGCGGAGGGCACAGATACGCAGTATTTT.

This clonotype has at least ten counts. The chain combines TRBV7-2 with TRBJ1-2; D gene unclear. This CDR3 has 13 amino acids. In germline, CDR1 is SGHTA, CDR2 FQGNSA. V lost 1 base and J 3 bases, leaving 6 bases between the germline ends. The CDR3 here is CASSLGRDYGYTF. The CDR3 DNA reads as TGTGCCAGCAGCTTAGGGCGGGACTATGGCTACACCTTC.

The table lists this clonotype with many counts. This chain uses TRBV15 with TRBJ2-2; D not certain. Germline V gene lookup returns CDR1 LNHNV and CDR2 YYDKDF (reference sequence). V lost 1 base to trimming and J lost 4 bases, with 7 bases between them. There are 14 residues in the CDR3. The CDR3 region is CATSRAASTGELFF. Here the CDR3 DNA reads TGTGCCACCAGCAGAGCGGCTAGCACCGGGGAGCTGTTTTTT.

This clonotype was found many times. The CDR3 spells CASSLDQIQYF. As DNA, the CDR3 is TGTGCCAGCAGCTTGGACCAAATTCAGTACTTC. V is TRBV5-6 and J is TRBJ2-4; no firm D call. The CDR3 is 11 residues long. Trimming cost V 0 bases and J 10 bases, with 5 bases left between them. The germline V gene encodes CDR1 SGHDT and CDR2 YYEEEE. Full variable domain (rest looked up from reference TRBV5-6 and TRBJ2-4): DAGVTQSPTHLIKTRGQQVTLRCSPKSGHDTVSWYQQALGQGPQFIFQYYEEEERQRGNFPDRFSGHQFPNYSSELNVNALLLGDSALYLCASSLDQIQYFGAGTRLSVL.

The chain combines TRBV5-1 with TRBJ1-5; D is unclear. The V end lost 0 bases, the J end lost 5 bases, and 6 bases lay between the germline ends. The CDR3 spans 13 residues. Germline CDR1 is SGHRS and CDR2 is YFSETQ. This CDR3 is CASSLGADQPQHF. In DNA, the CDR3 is TGCGCCAGCAGCTTGGGGGCCGATCAGCCCCAGCATTTT.

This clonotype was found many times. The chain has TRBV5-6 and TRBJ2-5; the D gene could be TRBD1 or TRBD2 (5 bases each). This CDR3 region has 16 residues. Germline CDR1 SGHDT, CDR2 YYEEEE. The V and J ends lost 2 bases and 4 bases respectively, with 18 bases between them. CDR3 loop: CASSFGTSSVGETQYF. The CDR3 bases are TGTGCCAGCAGCTTTGGGACCTCCAGTGTAGGAGAGACCCAGTACTTC.

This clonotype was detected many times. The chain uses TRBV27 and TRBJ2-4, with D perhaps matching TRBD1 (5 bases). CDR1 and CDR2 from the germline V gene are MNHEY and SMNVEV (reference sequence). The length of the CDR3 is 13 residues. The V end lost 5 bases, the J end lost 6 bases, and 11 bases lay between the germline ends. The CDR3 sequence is CASSPAGINIQYF. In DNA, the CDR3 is TGTGCCAGCAGTCCGGCAGGGATAAACATTCAGTACTTC.

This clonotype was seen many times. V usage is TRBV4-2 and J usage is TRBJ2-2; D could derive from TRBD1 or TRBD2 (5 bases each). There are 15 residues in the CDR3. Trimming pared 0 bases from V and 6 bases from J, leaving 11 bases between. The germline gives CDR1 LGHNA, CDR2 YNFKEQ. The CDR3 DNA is TGTGCCAGCAGCCAAGAAAGCAGGGAGCCCGGGGAGCTGTTTTTT. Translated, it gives CASSQESREPGELFF.

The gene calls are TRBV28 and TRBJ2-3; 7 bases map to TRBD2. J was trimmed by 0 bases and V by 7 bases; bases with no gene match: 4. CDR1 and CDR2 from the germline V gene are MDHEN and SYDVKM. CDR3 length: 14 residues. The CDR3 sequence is CASKARESTDTQYF. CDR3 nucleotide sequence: TGTGCCAGCAAGGCGCGGGAGAGCACAGATACGCAGTATTTT. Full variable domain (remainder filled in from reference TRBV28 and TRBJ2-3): DVKVTQSSRYLVKRTGEKVFLECVQDMDHENMFWYRQDPGLGLRLIYFSYDVKMKEKGDIPEGYSVSREKKERFSLILESASTNQTSMYLCASKARESTDTQYFGPGTRLTVL.

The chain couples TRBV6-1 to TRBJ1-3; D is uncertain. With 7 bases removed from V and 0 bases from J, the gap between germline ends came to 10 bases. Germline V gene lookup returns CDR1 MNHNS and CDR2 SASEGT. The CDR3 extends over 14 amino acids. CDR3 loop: CASKRGDSGNTIYF. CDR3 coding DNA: TGTGCCAGCAAACGGGGAGACTCTGGAAACACCATATATTTT.

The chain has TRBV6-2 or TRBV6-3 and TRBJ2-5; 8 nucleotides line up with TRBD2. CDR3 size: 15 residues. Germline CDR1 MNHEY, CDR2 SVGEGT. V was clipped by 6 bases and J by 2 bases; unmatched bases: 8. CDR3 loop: CASSPGGAPQETQYF. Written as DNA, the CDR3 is TGTGCCAGCAGCCCCGGGGGGGCTCCTCAAGAGACCCAGTACTTC.

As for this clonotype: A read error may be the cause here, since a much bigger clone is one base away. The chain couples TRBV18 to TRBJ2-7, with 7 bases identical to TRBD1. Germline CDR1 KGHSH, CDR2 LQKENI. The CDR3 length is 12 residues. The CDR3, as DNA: TGTACCAGCTCACAACAGGGGAGCGAGCAGTACTTC. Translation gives CTSSQQGSEQYF.

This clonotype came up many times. CDR3 protein: CASSQKGIHANVLTF. CDR3 in DNA: TGTGCCAGCAGTCAGAAGGGGATTCATGCCAACGTCCTGACTTTC. The chain couples TRBV12-3 or TRBV12-4 to TRBJ2-6; a weak D match, TRBD1 (5 bases). V lost 5 bases and J lost 7, with 15 bases in between. This CDR3 spans 15 amino acids.

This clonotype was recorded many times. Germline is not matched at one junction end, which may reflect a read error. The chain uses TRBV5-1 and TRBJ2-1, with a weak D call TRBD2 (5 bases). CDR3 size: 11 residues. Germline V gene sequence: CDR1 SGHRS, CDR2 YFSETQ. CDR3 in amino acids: CASSRGAEIRF. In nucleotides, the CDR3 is TGCGCCAGCAGCCGGGGTGCGGAAATCCGCTTC.

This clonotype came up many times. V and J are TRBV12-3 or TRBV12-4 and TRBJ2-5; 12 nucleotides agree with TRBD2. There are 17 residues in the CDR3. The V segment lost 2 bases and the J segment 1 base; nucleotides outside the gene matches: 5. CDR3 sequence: CASSLRRTSGAQETQYF. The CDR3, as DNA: TGTGCCAGCAGTTTAAGGCGGACTAGCGGGGCCCAAGAGACCCAGTACTTC.

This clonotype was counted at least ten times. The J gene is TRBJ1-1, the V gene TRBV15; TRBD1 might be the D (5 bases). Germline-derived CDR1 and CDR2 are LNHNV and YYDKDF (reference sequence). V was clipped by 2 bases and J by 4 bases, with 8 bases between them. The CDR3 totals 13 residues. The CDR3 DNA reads TGTGCCACCAGCAGACGAGGGGCCACTGAAGCTTTCTTT. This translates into CATSRRGATEAFF.

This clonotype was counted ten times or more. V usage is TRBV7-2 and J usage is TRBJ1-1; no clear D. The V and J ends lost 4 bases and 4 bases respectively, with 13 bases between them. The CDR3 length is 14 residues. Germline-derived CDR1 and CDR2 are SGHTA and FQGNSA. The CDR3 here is CASSSFTKGTEAFF. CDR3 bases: TGTGCCAGCAGCTCCTTTACCAAAGGCACTGAAGCTTTCTTT.